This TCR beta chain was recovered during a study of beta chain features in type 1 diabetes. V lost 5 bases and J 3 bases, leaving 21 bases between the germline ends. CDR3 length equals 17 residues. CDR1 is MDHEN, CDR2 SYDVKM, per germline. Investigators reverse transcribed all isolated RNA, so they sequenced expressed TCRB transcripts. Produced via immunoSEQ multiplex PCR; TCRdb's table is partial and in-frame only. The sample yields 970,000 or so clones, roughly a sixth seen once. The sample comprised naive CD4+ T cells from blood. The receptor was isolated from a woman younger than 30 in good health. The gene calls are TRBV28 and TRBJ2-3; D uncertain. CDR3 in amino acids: CASSLPLRSSGTDTQYF. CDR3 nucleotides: TGTGCCAGCAGTCTCCCCCTCAGGTCCTCTGGGACAGATACGCAGTATTTT.